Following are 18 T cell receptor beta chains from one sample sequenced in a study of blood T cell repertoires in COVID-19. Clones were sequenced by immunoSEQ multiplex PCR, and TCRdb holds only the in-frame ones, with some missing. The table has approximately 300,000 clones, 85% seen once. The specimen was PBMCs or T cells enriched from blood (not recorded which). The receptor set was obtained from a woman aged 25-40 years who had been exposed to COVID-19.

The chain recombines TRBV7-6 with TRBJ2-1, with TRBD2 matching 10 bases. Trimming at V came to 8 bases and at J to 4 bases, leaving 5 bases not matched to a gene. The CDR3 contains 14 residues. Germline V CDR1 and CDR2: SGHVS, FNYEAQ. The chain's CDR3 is CASLAGEAYNEQFF. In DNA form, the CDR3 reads TGTGCCAGCCTAGCGGGAGAGGCATACAATGAGCAGTTCTTC.

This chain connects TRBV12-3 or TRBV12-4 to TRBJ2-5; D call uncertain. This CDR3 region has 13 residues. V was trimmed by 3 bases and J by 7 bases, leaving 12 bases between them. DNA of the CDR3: TGTGCCAGCAGTTTCCTGGCCGCAGGGACCCAGTACTTC. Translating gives CASSFLAAGTQYF.

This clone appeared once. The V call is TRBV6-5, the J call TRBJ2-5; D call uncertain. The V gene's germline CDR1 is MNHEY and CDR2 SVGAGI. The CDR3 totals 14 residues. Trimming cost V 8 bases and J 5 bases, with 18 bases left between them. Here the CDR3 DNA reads TGTGCCAGCGGTATGGTACGCCCCAGGGAGACCCAGTACTTC. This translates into CASGMVRPRETQYF.

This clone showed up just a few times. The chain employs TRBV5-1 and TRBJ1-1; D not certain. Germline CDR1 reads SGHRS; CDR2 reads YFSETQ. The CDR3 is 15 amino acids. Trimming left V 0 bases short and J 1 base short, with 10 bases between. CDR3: CASSLDGVSNTEAFF. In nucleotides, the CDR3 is TGCGCCAGCAGCTTGGACGGAGTATCGAACACTGAAGCTTTCTTT.

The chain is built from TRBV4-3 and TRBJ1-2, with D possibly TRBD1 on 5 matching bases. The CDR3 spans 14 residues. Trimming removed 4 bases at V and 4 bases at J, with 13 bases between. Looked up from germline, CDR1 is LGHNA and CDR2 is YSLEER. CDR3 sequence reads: CASSPGLPRYGYTF. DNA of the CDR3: TGCGCCAGCAGCCCAGGGTTACCCCGCTATGGCTACACCTTC.

In nucleotides, the CDR3 is TGTGCCAGCCGCCGACTAGCGGGAGGGGCAGATACGCAGTATTTT. This translates into CASRRLAGGADTQYF. The chain has TRBV6-4 and TRBJ2-3; the match to TRBD2 covers 14 bases. Per germline, CDR1 MRHNA and CDR2 SNTAGT. V gave up 8 bases and J gave up 4 bases; unmatched junction bases: 5. This CDR3 is 15 amino acids long.

The CDR3 here is CASTGSANEKLFF. The CDR3 DNA reads as TGTGCCAGCACGGGGAGTGCTAATGAAAAACTGTTTTTT. This chain joins TRBV6-5 and TRBJ1-4, with D unresolved. Germline V gene lookup returns CDR1 MNHEY and CDR2 SVGAGI. V lost 7 bases, J lost 3 bases, and 9 bases lay in between. The CDR3 has 13 residues.

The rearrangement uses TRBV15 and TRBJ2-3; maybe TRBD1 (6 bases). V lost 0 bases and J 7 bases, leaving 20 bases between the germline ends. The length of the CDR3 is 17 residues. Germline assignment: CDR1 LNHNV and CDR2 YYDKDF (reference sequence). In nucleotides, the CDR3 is TGTGCCACCAGCAGAGATCCCGGACAGTCAATGGTGAATACGCAGTATTTT. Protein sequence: CATSRDPGQSMVNTQYF.

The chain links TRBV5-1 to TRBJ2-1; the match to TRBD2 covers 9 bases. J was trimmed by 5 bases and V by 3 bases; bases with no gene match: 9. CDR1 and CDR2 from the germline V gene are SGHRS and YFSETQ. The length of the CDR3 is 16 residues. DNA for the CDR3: TGCGCCAGCAGCTCTGTTAGCGGGGGCACCCACAATGAGCAGTTCTTC. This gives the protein CASSSVSGGTHNEQFF.

CDR3 residues: CASSPGQGRGNEQFF. DNA for the CDR3: TGCGCCAGCAGCCCGGGACAAGGGCGCGGGAATGAGCAGTTCTTC. This chain links TRBV5-1 with TRBJ2-1, with TRBD1 as a possible D gene (6 bases). This CDR3 comprises 15 residues. V gave up 4 bases and J gave up 7 bases, with 18 bases separating them. The V gene's germline CDR1 is SGHRS and CDR2 YFSETQ.

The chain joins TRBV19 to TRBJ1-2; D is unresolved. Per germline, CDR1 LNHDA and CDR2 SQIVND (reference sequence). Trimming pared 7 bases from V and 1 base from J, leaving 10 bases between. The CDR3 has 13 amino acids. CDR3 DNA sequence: TGTGCCAGTACTGGAGGCAGTAACTATGGCTACACCTTC. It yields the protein CASTGGSNYGYTF.

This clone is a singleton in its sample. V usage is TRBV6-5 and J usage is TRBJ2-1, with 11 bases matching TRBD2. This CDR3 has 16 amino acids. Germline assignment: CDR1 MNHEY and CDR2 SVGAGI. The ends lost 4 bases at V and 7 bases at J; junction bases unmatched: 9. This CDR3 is CASSSLAGGRGNEQFF. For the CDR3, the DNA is TGTGCCAGCAGTTCCTTAGCGGGAGGGAGGGGTAATGAGCAGTTCTTC.

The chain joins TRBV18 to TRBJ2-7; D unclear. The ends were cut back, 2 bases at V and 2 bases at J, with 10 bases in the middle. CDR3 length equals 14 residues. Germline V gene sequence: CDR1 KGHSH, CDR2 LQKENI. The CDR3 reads CASSPVSSTYEQYF. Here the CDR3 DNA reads TGTGCCAGCTCACCAGTGAGTTCGACCTACGAGCAGTACTTC.

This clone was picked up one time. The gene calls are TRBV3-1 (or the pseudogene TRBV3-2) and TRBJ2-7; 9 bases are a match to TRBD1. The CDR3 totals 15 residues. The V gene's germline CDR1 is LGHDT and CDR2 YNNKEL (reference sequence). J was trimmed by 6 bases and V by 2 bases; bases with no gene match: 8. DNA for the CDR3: TGTGCCAGCAGCCAAACCGGGACAGGGTCGGGCGAGCAGTACTTC. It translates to CASSQTGTGSGEQYF.

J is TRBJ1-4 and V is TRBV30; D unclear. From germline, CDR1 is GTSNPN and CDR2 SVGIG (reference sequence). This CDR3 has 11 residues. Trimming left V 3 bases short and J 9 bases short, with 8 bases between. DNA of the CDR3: TGTGCCTGGAGCGATGGCCAAAAACTGTTTTTT. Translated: CAWSDGQKLFF.

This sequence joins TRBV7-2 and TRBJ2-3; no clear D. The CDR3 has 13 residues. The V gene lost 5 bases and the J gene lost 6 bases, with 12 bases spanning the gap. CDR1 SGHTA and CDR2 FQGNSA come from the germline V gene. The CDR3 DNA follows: TGTGCCAGCAGCCCTTCGAGTAAGGATACGCAGTATTTT. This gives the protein CASSPSSKDTQYF.

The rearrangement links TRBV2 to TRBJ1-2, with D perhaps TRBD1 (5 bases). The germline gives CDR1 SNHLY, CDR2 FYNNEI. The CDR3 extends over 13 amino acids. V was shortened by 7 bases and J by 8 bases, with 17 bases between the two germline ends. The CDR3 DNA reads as TGTGCCAGCATTATCGCTTTAGGGGCCGGCTACACCTTC. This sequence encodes CASIIALGAGYTF. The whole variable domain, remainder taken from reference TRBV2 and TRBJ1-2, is EPEVTQTPSHQVTQMGQEVILRCVPISNHLYFYWYRQILGQKVEFLVSFYNNEISEKSEIFDDQFSVERPDGSNFTLKIRSTKLEDSAMYFCASIIALGAGYTFGSGTRLTVV.

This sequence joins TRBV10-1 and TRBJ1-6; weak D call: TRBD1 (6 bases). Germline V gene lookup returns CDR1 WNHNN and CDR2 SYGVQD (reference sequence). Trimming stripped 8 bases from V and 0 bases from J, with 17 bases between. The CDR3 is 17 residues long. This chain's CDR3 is CASATRTGSSYNSPLHF. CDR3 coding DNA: TGCGCCAGCGCGACAAGAACAGGGAGCTCCTATAATTCACCCCTCCACTTT.